Listed below are T cell receptor beta chains from one sample, sequenced in a study of siplizumab effects on memory and regulatory T cells. The table came from immunoSEQ multiplex PCR; TCRdb's copy has only in-frame clones and leaves some out. In the table there are over 50,000 clones, approximately 87% of which are singletons. The specimen was memory CD4+ T cells sorted from blood. These receptors were collected from a human donor in good health. Both conserved end residues are part of each CDR3. A D gene is named only where the DNA matches it firmly. Clone size, where shown, is once, few, many, or a class for clones that have expanded.

TRBJ2-3 | TRBV19 | NA | NA | TGTGCCACCAAACCGGCGGGGGCCTCAGATACGCAGTATTTT | CATKPAGASDTQYF
TRBJ2-2 | TRBV2 | few | NA | TGTGCCAGCAGGGGGACGATCAACACCGGGGAGCTGTTTTTT | CASRGTINTGELFF
TRBJ1-2 | TRBV6-1 | NA | TRBD1 | TGTGCCACCGCCTCAGGGGGGGCCTATGGCTACACCTTC | CATASGGAYGYTF
TRBJ2-5 | TRBV4-1 | once | NA | TGCGCCAGCAGCCAAGAAGGGCAGCGCCCTCAAGAGACCCAGTACTTC | CASSQEGQRPQETQYF
TRBJ1-1 | TRBV20-1 | NA | NA | TGCAGTGCAAGTCCGAACACTGAAGCTTTCTTT | CSASPNTEAFF
TRBJ1-2 | TRBV5-1 | once | TRBD1 | TGCGCCAGCAGCTTGGGGGGGACAGAAAACTATGGCTACACCTTC | CASSLGGTENYGYTF
TRBJ1-2 | TRBV29-1 | NA | TRBD1 | TGCAGCGTGGACAGGGTGGGGGTTGGCTACACCTTC | CSVDRVGVGYTF
TRBJ2-1 | TRBV5-8 | NA | NA | TGTGCCAGCAGCTTGGGACAGTACAATGAGCAGTTCTTC | CASSLGQYNEQFF
TRBJ1-2 | TRBV5-6 | NA | NA | TGTGCCAGCAGCTTTCGACACTTAAGAGGGTATGGCTACACCTTC | CASSFRHLRGYGYTF
TRBJ2-1 | TRBV6-6 | NA | NA | TGTGCCAGCAGTTACGCCAGCAGCAATGAGCAGTTCTTC | CASSYASSNEQFF
TRBJ1-2 | TRBV6-1 | NA | NA | TGTGCCAGCAGTGATGGGTTTTACTATGGCTACACCTTC | CASSDGFYYGYTF
TRBJ2-7 | TRBV30 | NA | NA | TGTGCCTGGGATCCGGGGGCAGTGGGGTCCTACGAGCAGTACTTC | CAWDPGAVGSYEQYF
TRBJ2-7 | TRBV18 | NA | NA | TGTGCCAGCTCACCCTCCGGGACGAAAGAGCAGTACTTC | CASSPSGTKEQYF
TRBJ1-2 | TRBV5-1 | once | TRBD1 | TGCGCCAGCAGCTTTGGACAGGCAAGCTATGGCTACACCTTC | CASSFGQASYGYTF
TRBJ1-2 | TRBV6-6 | NA | NA | TGTGCCAGCAGTACTAGGGGTGGCTACACCTTC | CASSTRGGYTF
TRBJ2-1 | TRBV5-4 | NA | NA | TGTGCCAGCAGCGTAGGAGGGATGCCCTACAATGAGCAGTTCTTC | CASSVGGMPYNEQFF
TRBJ1-6 | TRBV6-5 | NA | NA | TGTGCCAGCAGACGGCCAGGGGCCTATAATTCACCCCTCCACTTT | CASRRPGAYNSPLHF
TRBJ1-2 | TRBV2 | NA | NA | TGTGCCAGCAGTGAAAATGGACAGAGCTATGGCTACACCTTC | CASSENGQSYGYTF
TRBJ1-5 | TRBV2 | NA | NA | TGTGCCAGCAGTGAAGCGCTCGGTCAGGGAAATCAGCCCCAGCATTTT | CASSEALGQGNQPQHF
TRBJ1-2 | TRBV19 | NA | TRBD1 | TGTGCCAGTAGCAAACAGGGGAACTATGGCTACACCTTC | CASSKQGNYGYTF
TRBJ1-5 | TRBV18 | NA | NA | TGTGCCAGCTCACCGGCGGTGAGTAGCAATCAGCCCCAGCATTTT | CASSPAVSSNQPQHF
TRBJ1-3 | TRBV6-5 | once | NA | TGTGCCAGCAGTTACTCGGCGGGGATGGCTGGAAACACCATATATTTT | CASSYSAGMAGNTIYF
TRBJ1-1 | TRBV21-1 | once | NA | TGTGCCAGCAGCACAACGGGCCCCCGGGCGGACACTGAAGCTTTCTTT | CASSTTGPRADTEAFF
TRBJ2-3 | TRBV5-5 | NA | NA | TGTGCCAGCAGCTTGGACGGGAGTGGTTCAGATACGCAGTATTTT | CASSLDGSGSDTQYF
TRBJ2-3 | TRBV7-9 | NA | NA | TGTGCCAGCACCTCCTTCGGGGCAGATACGCAGTATTTT | CASTSFGADTQYF
TRBJ2-2 | TRBV11-2 | NA | TRBD1 | TGTGCCAGCAGCCTCAGGACAGGGGGCCTCGGGGAGCTGTTTTTT | CASSLRTGGLGELFF
TRBJ2-7 | TRBV27 | NA | NA | TGTGCCAGCAAACGCAGCGAGGGGAGGACAGGAGTCTCCTACGAGCAGTACTTC | CASKRSEGRTGVSYEQYF
TRBJ1-5 | TRBV5-1 | NA | NA | TGCGCCAGCAGCTTGACCGGGGCCAATAATCAGCCCCAGCATTTT | CASSLTGANNQPQHF
TRBJ2-5 | TRBV18 | few | TRBD1 | TGTGCCAGCTCACCGGACAGGGGGTGGGAGACCCAGTACTTC | CASSPDRGWETQYF
TRBJ2-1 | TRBV9 | NA | TRBD2 | TGTGCCAGCAGCGCCGGACTAGCGGGAGGAAATGAGCAGTTCTTC | CASSAGLAGGNEQFF
TRBJ1-1 | TRBV7-3 | NA | NA | TGTGCCAGCAGCCCCGCAGGCGGGGAGAACACTGAAGCTTTCTTT | CASSPAGGENTEAFF